The T cell receptor (beta chain) under discussion was sequenced for a study of regulatory T cells in long-lasting Graves disease (dated by TCRdb to the early 2020s). A note on the overall study: In the newly diagnosed Graves' disease group, patients had been taking antithyroid drugs for less than 3 months. Peripheral blood TCR sequencing and RNA sequencing compared persistent Graves' disease patients with newly diagnosed Graves' disease patients. The study was registered as a clinical trial and conducted in China. A total of around 35 samples were covered by TCR sequencing, comprising about 13 persistent and about 20 newly diagnosed Graves' disease patients.

The sample's time point label, in plain terms: newly diagnosed GD, antithyroid drugs for less than 3 months. RNA was extracted from PBMCs in TRIzol for both TCR sequencing and RNA sequencing. The diagnosis of Graves' disease followed American Thyroid Association guidelines. Recruitment of patients was carried out at an endocrinology department in Xi'an, China. From each patient, around 9.3 milliliters of peripheral blood was collected into an EDTA anticoagulant tube. Ficoll Paque Plus density gradient separation was used to isolate PBMCs, and no further T cell sorting was performed. An Agilent 2100 Bioanalyzer and agarose gel were used to check RNA quality, while a NanoDrop 2000 measured RNA concentration. Library preparation employed multiplex PCR. The sequencer listed for this sample is Illumina HiSeq 4000. TCR beta libraries were built with iRepertoire HTBI primers and Arm-PCR amplification of CDR3 regions. PCR products were gel purified before sequencing. The paper's processing steps were these. Gene usage analysis of CDR3 amino acid clonotypes used the approximately 62 TRBV and some 15 TRBJ segments found across samples. Filtered high-quality paired reads were merged into contigs using COPE and FqMerger. BLAST was used to align contigs to IMGT TRBV, TRBD and TRBJ reference genes, with CDR3 defined following IMGT. Highly expanded clones were defined as clonotypes with a frequency above 0.1%. Shannon entropy served as the measure of repertoire diversity, while the Gini coefficient captured V-J evenness. Public clonotypes were defined as clonotypes shared by more than one individual. TCRdb reprocessing: public reads trimmed at Q25 with fastp, clones called with MiXCR, in-frame beta chains kept. For every CDR3 protein sequence, its rows merge into one entry that carries the most common genes and DNA. The V and J calls shown here were made by TCRdb, not taken from the authors' results. The sample records over 350,000 distinct CDR3 sequences, approximately 14% of which are singletons. Roughly a sixth of the sample comes from the top ten.

On the study overall, not on this receptor specifically: More public clonotypes were shared among persistent patients (around 2,600) than among newly diagnosed patients (966). Sequencing and analysis were limited to the TCR beta chain. The authors noted that the small sample size was a limitation that may lower accuracy. Only peripheral blood was studied, because thyroid tissue, the primary lesion, was inaccessible. Lower TCR Shannon entropy and fewer highly expanded clones were observed in persistent Graves' disease patients than in newly diagnosed patients, which suggested clonal expansion. Preferential use of TRBV28, TRBJ1-2 and TRBJ2-5 was observed in persistent disease, whereas TRBV20-1 and TRBJ2-1 were favored in newly diagnosed disease.

This clonotype was seen many times. Which antigen it targets is not known. No base quality values were provided; no much bigger clone lies one nucleotide off. The CDR3, from cysteine to phenylalanine, totals 14 residues. This entry keeps only the CDR3 DNA: 42 bases, framed from base 1. The germline V gene (reference sequence) specifies SGHKS as CDR1 and YYEKEE as CDR2. V is pruned by 4 bases and J by 4 bases, leaving 7 bases of the junction without a gene match. This sample also belongs to another study, concerning T cells in Graves' hyperthyroidism and ophthalmopathy. From the second report: Stable Graves' hyperthyroidism was defined as the absence of progression to ophthalmopathy over 18 months of follow-up. Hyperthyroidism patients were aged 18 to 65 years and newly diagnosed, with disease duration of less than 2 months. Any patient with an uncontrolled infection, another autoimmune disease, pregnancy or lactation was excluded. Diagnoses were established on the basis of clinical symptoms, serum thyroxine and TRAb, thyroid ultrasound, and orbital computed tomography. A first-round RT-PCR of the TCR CDR3 used the HTBI primer set with the Qiagen OneStep RT-PCR kit. Blood samples also contained most of the expanded thyroid clonotypes (frequency above 0.001), which suggests that blood repertoires may reflect thyroid immune responses. Ophthalmopathy was separated from stable hyperthyroidism by a 13 V-J signature model, with around 88% sensitivity and about 81% specificity obtained in cross-validation and 80%/75% obtained in testing. In validation, progression to ophthalmopathy was predicted by the model with approximately 67% sensitivity and roughly 72% specificity, a median of about 6 months before onset. TCR V-J signatures able to tell the groups apart were searched for in a discovery cohort of 100 or so patients, of whom about 40 had Graves' ophthalmopathy and around 57 had stable Graves' hyperthyroidism. Prospective prediction of ophthalmopathy was tested in an independent validation cohort consisting of about 19 hyperthyroidism patients and more than 15 patients who later progressed to ophthalmopathy. For training and testing, the approximately 92 patients in the discovery cohort were randomly divided in a 7:3 ratio. In addition, the study compared T-cell repertoires in thyroid tissue and in blood from over 5 Graves' hyperthyroidism patients. Once sampling was done, hyperthyroidism patients were given methimazole at a starting dose of 30 mg daily, whereas ophthalmopathy patients were given high-dose intravenous methylprednisolone. Libraries were constructed in a second round of multiplex PCR, after which size selection and purification were carried out. The libraries were sequenced on an Illumina HiSeq2000 using paired-end 100 bp reads. SOAPnuke was used to process the raw data, throwing out any read that contained adapters or uncalled bases, had a mean Phred below 15, or lacked an exact constant-primer or identifier match. High-quality paired reads were merged with COPE v1.2.5, and unique nucleotide sequences were defined as clonotypes. MiTCR v1.1 was used to align clonotypes to the IMGT TRBV, TRBD and TRBJ reference segments. Only V-J combinations with frequency above 0.0001, covering about 99% of repertoires, were analysed. The TCS score was defined as F50 (clonal expansion) divided by E x V (chaos), with BLOSUM62-based TCRdist calculated between CDR3 peptides within each V-J. Welch's t-statistics and random forest reduced roughly 500 V-J features to 13, which were used in a naive Bayes classifier (R e1071). Sample size was not statistically predetermined, and investigators were not blinded to group allocation. The paper reports TCR Vbeta CDR3 sequencing of 130 to 150 peripheral blood samples: around 45 ophthalmopathy, roughly 80 hyperthyroidism and 17 progressor patients.

This sample comprised peripheral blood mononuclear cells (PBMCs), obtained at new diagnosis, from a patient treated with antithyroid drugs. The TCR originated in a woman aged 45 to 65 with Graves disease. Donor details come from another sample of the same person, matched by shared clones. This chain is built from TRBV5-5 and TRBJ1-2, with TRBD1 matching 7 junction bases. The CDR3 in this case is CASSLGTVAYGYTF. The sequence in DNA is TGTGCCAGCAGCCTAGGGACAGTGGCCTATGGCTACACCTTC.